These 4 T cell receptor beta chains share one sample of origin, sequenced in a study of CD8+CD57+ T cells in acquired aplastic anemia. For CDR3 and TCR beta VDJ profiling, genomic DNA was the template used. Each CDR3 protein is one row after TCRdb ran MiXCR on the reads. The sample carries some 68,000 distinct CDR3 sequences, 50% to 55% recorded once. Material: sorted CD4+, CD8+, or CD8+CD57+ T cells (not recorded which) from PBMCs. The receptor set was obtained from a human donor in good health, serving as a control.

CDR3 sequence reads: CASSAGGPASPLHF. CDR3 nucleotide sequence: TGTGCCAGCAGCGCAGGGGGTCCGGCCTCACCCCTCCACTTT. This rearrangement joins TRBV5-6 to TRBJ1-6; 7 nucleotides match TRBD1. Germline lookup yields CDR1 SGHDT and CDR2 YYEEEE. J lost 10 bases, V lost 4 bases, and 8 bases had no gene match. The length of the CDR3 is 14 residues. Using reference TRBV5-6 and TRBJ1-6 for the parts outside the CDR3, the full variable domain is DAGVTQSPTHLIKTRGQQVTLRCSPKSGHDTVSWYQQALGQGPQFIFQYYEEEERQRGNFPDRFSGHQFPNYSSELNVNALLLGDSALYLCASSAGGPASPLHFGNGTRLTVT.

By share, this clonotype ranks as medium-sized. The chain is built from TRBV2 and TRBJ2-1; D is possibly TRBD2 (5 bases). The germline gives CDR1 SNHLY, CDR2 FYNNEI. Trimming stripped 4 bases from V and 2 bases from J, with 12 bases between. The CDR3 is 15 amino acids. DNA for the CDR3: TGTGCCAGCAGTGCAACTAGTATTACCTACAATGAGCAGTTCTTC. This sequence encodes CASSATSITYNEQFF.

The chain employs TRBV19 and TRBJ2-2; D is ambiguous. This CDR3 contains 15 residues. Germline V lookup: CDR1 LNHDA, CDR2 SQIVND (reference sequence). V was cut by 1 base and J by 4 bases, with 10 bases left in between. The CDR3 sequence: CASSIGQSSTGELFF. CDR3 DNA: TGTGCCAGTAGTATAGGCCAGTCTAGCACCGGGGAGCTGTTTTTT.

V and J are TRBV5-1 and TRBJ2-7, with D unresolved. V lost 4 bases and J 1 base, leaving 6 bases between the germline ends. Germline CDR1 reads SGHRS; CDR2 reads YFSETQ. CDR3 length: 12 amino acids. The CDR3, as DNA: TGCGCCAGCAGCCCCACATCCTACGAGCAGTACTTC. As protein: CASSPTSYEQYF.